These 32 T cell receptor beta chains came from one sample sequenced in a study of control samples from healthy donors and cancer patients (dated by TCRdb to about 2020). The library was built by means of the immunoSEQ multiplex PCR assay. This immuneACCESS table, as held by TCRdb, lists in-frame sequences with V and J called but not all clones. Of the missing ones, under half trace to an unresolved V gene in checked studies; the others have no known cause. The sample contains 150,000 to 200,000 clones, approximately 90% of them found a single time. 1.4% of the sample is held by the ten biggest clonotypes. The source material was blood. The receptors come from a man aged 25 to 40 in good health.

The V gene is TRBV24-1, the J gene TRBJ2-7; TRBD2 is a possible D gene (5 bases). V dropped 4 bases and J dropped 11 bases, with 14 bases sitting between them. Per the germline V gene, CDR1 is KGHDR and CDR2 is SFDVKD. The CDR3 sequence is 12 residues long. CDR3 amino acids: CATSDPTGIKYF. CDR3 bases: TGTGCCACCAGTGACCCCACGGGGATAAAGTACTTC.

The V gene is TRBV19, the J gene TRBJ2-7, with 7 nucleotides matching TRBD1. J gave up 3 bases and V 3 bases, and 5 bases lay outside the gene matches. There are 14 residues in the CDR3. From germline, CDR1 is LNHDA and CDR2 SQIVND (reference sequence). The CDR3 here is CASSMAGGGYEQYF. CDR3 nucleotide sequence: TGTGCCAGTAGTATGGCAGGGGGTGGCTACGAGCAGTACTTC.

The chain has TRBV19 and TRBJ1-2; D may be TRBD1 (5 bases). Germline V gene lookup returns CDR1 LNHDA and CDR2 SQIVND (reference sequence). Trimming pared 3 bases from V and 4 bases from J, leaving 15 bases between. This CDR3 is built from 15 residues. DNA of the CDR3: TGTGCCAGTAGTATGGGACTGGGGATTAGCTATGGCTACACCTTC. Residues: CASSMGLGISYGYTF.

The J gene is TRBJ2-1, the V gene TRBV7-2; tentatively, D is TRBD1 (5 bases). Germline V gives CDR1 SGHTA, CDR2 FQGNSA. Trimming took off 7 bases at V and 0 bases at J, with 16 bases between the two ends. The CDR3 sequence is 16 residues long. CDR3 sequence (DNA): TGTGCCAGCACCCCAATCTGGGGCCTCTCCTACAATGAGCAGTTCTTC. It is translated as CASTPIWGLSYNEQFF.

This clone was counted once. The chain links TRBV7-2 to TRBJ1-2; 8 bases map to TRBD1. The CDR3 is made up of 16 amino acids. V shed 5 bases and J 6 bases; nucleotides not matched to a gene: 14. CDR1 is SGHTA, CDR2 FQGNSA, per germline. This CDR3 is CASSPGQAGYINGYTF. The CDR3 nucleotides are TGTGCCAGCAGCCCGGGACAGGCCGGTTATATAAATGGCTACACCTTC.

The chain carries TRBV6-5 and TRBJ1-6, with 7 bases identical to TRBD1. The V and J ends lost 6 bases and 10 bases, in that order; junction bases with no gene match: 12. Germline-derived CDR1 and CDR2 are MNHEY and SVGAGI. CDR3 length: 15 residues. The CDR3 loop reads CASSRLTGKGSPLHF. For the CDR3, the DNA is TGTGCCAGCAGCCGTTTGACAGGGAAGGGGTCACCCCTCCACTTT.

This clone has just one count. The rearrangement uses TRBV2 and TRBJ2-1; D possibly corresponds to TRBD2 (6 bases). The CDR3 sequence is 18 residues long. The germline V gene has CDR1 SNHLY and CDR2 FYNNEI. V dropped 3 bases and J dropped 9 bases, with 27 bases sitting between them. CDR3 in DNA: TGTGCCAGCAGTGAGTTGGGTGGGGGGTTTGGTCTTTTAGGTGAGCAGTTCTTC. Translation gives CASSELGGGFGLLGEQFF.

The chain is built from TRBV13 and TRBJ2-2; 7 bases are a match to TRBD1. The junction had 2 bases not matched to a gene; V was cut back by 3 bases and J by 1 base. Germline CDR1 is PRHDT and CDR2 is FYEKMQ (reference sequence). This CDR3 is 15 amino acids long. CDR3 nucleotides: TGTGCCAGCAGCTTCCGACAGGGGAACACCGGGGAGCTGTTTTTT. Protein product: CASSFRQGNTGELFF.

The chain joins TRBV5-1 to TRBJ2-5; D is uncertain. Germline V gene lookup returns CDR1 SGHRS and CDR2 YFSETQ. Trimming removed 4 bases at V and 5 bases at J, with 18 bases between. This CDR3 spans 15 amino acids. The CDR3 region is CASSRAESPYETQYF. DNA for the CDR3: TGCGCCAGCAGCCGGGCTGAGTCGCCGTATGAGACCCAGTACTTC.

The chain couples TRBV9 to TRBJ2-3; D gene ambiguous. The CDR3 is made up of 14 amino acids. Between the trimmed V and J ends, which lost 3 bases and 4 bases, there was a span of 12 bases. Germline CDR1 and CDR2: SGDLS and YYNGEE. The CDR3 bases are TGTGCCAGCAGCGGAAATAGAGGCGCAGATACGCAGTATTTT. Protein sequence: CASSGNRGADTQYF.

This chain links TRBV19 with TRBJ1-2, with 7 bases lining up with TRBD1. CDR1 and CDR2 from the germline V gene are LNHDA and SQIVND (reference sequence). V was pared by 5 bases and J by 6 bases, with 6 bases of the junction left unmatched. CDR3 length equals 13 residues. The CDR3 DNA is TGTGCCAGTAGTGAACAGGGGAGGGATGGCTACACCTTC. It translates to CASSEQGRDGYTF.

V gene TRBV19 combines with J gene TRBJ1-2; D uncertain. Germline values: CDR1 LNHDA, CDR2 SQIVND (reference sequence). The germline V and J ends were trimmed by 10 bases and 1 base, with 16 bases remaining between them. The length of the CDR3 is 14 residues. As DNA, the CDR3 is TGTGCCACTAACCCTGAGGGTTTTAACTATGGCTACACCTTC. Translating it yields CATNPEGFNYGYTF.

The CDR3 DNA reads as TGTGCCACCAGTGATTTTGGCAGCCACAATGAGCAGTTCTTC. This gives the protein CATSDFGSHNEQFF. The V call is TRBV24-1, the J call TRBJ2-1; D remains ambiguous. This CDR3 spans 14 amino acids. The V end lost 1 base, the J end lost 5 bases, and 8 bases lay between the germline ends. Looked up from germline, CDR1 is KGHDR and CDR2 is SFDVKD.

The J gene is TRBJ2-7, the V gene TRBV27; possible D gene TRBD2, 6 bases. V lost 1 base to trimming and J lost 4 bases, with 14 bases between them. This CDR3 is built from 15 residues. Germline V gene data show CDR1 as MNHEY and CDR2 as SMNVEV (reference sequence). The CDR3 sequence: CASSLLGGPLYEQYF. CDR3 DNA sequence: TGTGCCAGCAGTTTATTGGGGGGTCCCCTTTACGAGCAGTACTTC.

The CDR3 region has the DNA TGTGCCTGGATCCCGAGGGGCCGGGACCAAGAGACCCAGTACTTC. Its protein product is CAWIPRGRDQETQYF. The chain recombines TRBV30 with TRBJ2-5; D is perhaps TRBD1 or TRBD2 (5 bases each). The CDR3 has 15 residues. V lost 4 bases and J lost 0, with 15 bases in between. CDR1 and CDR2 from the germline V gene are GTSNPN and SVGIG (reference sequence).

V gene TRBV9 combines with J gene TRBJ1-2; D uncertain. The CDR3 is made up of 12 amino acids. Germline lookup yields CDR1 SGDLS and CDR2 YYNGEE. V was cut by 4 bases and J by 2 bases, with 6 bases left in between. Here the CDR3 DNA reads TGTGCCAGCAGCCAACGGAACTATGGCTACACCTTC. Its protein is CASSQRNYGYTF.

In DNA form, the CDR3 reads TGTGCCAGCAGTGACGCGTACCGAGGCTATGGCTACACCTTC. Translated: CASSDAYRGYGYTF. This chain links TRBV2 with TRBJ1-2; no firm D call. V shed 3 bases and J shed 4 bases, with 12 bases lying between them. There are 14 residues in the CDR3. Germline V gives CDR1 SNHLY, CDR2 FYNNEI.

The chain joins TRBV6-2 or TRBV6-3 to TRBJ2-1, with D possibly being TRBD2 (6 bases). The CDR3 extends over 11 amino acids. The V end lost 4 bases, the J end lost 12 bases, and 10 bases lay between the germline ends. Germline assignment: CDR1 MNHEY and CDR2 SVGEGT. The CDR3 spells CASSLGTSQFF. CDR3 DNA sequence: TGTGCCAGCAGTTTAGGGACTTCGCAGTTCTTC.

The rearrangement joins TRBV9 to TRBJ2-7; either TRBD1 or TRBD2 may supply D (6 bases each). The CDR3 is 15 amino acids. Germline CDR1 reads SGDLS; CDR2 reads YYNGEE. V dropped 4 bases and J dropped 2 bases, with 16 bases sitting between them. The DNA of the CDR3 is TGTGCCAGCAGCCCCCGCGAGGGGGGTCCCTACGAGCAGTACTTC. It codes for CASSPREGGPYEQYF.

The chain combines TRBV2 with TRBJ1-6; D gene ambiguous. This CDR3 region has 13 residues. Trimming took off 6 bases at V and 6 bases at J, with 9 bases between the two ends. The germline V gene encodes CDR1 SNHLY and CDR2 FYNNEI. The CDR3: CASSSYVNSPLHF. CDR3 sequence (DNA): TGTGCCAGCAGCAGCTACGTTAATTCACCCCTCCACTTT. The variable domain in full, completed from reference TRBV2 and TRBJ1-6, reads EPEVTQTPSHQVTQMGQEVILRCVPISNHLYFYWYRQILGQKVEFLVSFYNNEISEKSEIFDDQFSVERPDGSNFTLKIRSTKLEDSAMYFCASSSYVNSPLHFGNGTRLTVT.

This chain's CDR3 is CASSVGTGVLDEQYF. The CDR3 DNA sequence: TGTGCCAGCAGCGTAGGGACGGGGGTCCTAGACGAGCAGTACTTC. The rearrangement uses TRBV9 and TRBJ2-7; D perhaps matches TRBD2 (6 bases). Germline values: CDR1 SGDLS, CDR2 YYNGEE. The CDR3 totals 15 residues. Between the trimmed V and J ends, which lost 0 bases and 5 bases, there was a span of 15 bases.

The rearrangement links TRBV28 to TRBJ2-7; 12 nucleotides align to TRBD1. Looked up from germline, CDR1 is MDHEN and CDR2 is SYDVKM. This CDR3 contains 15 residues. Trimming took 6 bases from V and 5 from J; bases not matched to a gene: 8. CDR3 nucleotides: TGTGCCAGCAGGAACCGGGACAGGGGGCCCCACGAGCAGTACTTC. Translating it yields CASRNRDRGPHEQYF.

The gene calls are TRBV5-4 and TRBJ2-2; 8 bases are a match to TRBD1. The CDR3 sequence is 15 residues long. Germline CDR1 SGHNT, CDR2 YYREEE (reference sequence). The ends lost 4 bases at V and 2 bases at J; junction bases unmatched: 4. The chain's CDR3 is CASSPRGRNTGELFF. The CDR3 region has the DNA TGTGCCAGCAGCCCCAGGGGGCGAAACACCGGGGAGCTGTTTTTT.

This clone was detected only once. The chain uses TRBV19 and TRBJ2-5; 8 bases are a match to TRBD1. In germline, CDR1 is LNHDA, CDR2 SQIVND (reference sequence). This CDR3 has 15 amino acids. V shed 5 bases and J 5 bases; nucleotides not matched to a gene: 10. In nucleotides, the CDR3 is TGTGCCAGTAGTTCCAGGGGGCGCAGGGTGGAGACCCAGTACTTC. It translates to CASSSRGRRVETQYF.

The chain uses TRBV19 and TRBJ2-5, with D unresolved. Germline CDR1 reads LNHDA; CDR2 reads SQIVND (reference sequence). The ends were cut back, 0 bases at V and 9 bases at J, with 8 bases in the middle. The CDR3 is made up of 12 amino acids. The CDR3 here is CASSIENGAQYF. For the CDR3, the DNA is TGTGCCAGTAGTATAGAGAATGGGGCCCAGTACTTC.

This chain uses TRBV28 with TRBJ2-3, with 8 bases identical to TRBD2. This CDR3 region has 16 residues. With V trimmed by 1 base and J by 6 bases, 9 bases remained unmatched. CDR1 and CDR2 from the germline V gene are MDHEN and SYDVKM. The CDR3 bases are TGTGCCAGCAGTTTATATCCAGCGGGAGCAGGCGATACGCAGTATTTT. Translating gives CASSLYPAGAGDTQYF. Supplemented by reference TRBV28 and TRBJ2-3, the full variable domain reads DVKVTQSSRYLVKRTGEKVFLECVQDMDHENMFWYRQDPGLGLRLIYFSYDVKMKEKGDIPEGYSVSREKKERFSLILESASTNQTSMYLCASSLYPAGAGDTQYFGPGTRLTVL.

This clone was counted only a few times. The CDR3 loop is CASSEGGFRTEAFF. In DNA, the CDR3 is TGTGCCAGCTCCGAGGGGGGGTTTCGCACTGAAGCTTTCTTT. The chain links TRBV18 to TRBJ1-1; D perhaps matches TRBD1 (6 bases). CDR1 and CDR2 from the germline V gene are KGHSH and LQKENI. Trimming took 6 bases from V and 4 from J, leaving 15 bases between them. This CDR3 contains 14 residues.

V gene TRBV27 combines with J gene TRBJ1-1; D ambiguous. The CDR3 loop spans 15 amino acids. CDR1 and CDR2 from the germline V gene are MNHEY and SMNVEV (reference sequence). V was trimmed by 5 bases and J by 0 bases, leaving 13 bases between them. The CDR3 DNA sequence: TGTGCCAGCAGTCCCCGGCCGCGAATGAACACTGAAGCTTTCTTT. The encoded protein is CASSPRPRMNTEAFF.

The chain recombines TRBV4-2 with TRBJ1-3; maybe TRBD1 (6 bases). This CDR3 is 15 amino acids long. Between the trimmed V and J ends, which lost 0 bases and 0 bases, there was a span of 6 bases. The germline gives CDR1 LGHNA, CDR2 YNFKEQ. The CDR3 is CASSQDRGSGNTIYF. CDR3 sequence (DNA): TGTGCCAGCAGCCAAGACAGGGGCTCTGGAAACACCATATATTTT.

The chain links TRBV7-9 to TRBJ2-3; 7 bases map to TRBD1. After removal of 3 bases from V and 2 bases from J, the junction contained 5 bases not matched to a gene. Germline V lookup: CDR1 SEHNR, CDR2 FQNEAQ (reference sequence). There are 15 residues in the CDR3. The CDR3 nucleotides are TGTGCCAGCAGCTTGACAGGGTATGCCACAGATACGCAGTATTTT. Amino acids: CASSLTGYATDTQYF.

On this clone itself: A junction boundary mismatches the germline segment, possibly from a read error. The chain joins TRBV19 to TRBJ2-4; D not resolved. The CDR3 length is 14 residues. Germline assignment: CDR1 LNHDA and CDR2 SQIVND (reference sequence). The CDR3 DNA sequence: TGTGCCAGTAGTATGAGCAGAGCCCAAAACATTCAGTACTTC. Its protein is CASSMSRAQNIQYF.

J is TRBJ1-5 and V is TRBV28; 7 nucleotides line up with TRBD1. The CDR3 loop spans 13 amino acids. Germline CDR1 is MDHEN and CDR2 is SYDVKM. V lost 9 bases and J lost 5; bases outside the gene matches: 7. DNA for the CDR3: TGTGCCAGTACCCGACAGGGTGATCAGCCCCAGCATTTT. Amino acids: CASTRQGDQPQHF.